One sample yielded the 8 T cell receptor beta chains listed below, sequenced in a study of T cells in Graves' hyperthyroidism and ophthalmopathy. Amplification yielded TCR beta CDR3 regions, with RNA transcripts as the source. The TCR CDR3 first-round RT-PCR relied on the HTBI primer set. TCRdb redid the calling of the multiplex PCR reads with MiXCR, one entry per CDR3 protein. This table holds around 110,000 distinct CDR3 sequences, around a sixth found once. The source material was blood. The receptors stem from a woman between 45 and 65 years old with Graves' hyperthyroidism.

This clonotype has a count of ten or more. The V gene is TRBV14, the J gene TRBJ1-2; 7 bases map to TRBD1. The CDR3 is made up of 14 amino acids. Germline V gives CDR1 SGHDN, CDR2 FVKESK. After removal of 1 base from V and 7 bases from J, the junction contained 6 bases not matched to a gene. In DNA, the CDR3 is TGTGCCAGCAGCCAAGTGACAGGGAATGGTGGCTACACCTTC. Protein: CASSQVTGNGGYTF.

This rearrangement joins TRBV20-1 to TRBJ1-1, with 12 bases aligning to TRBD1. Per germline, CDR1 DFQATT and CDR2 SNEGSKA (reference sequence). V was pared by 1 base and J by 3 bases, with 3 bases of the junction left unmatched. The CDR3 is made up of 15 amino acids. The CDR3 DNA is TGCAGTGCTAGAGGGGACAGGGGGCCGGACACTGAAGCTTTCTTT. Amino acid sequence: CSARGDRGPDTEAFF.

This clonotype was picked up many times. The chain is built from TRBV11-3 and TRBJ2-1; 7 nucleotides align to TRBD2. The V gene end was trimmed by 1 base and the J gene end by 3 bases; junction bases not matched to a gene: 6. This CDR3 region has 16 residues. Looked up from germline, CDR1 is SGHNT and CDR2 is YENEEA. CDR3 nucleotides: TGTGCCAGCAGCTTAGGTGGTAGCGGGCACTACAATGAGCAGTTCTTC. Translated, it gives CASSLGGSGHYNEQFF.

This clonotype came up many times. This chain links TRBV30 with TRBJ2-3; D is possibly TRBD2 (6 bases). This CDR3 spans 14 amino acids. Trimming removed 3 bases from V and 7 bases from J, with 17 bases in between. Germline V lookup: CDR1 GTSNPN, CDR2 SVGIG (reference sequence). Here the CDR3 DNA reads TGTGCCTGGAGAGGCCCTCGGGACTGGAATACGCAGTATTTT. Protein: CAWRGPRDWNTQYF.

This clonotype was detected ten times or more. The CDR3 DNA reads TGTGCCAGCAGTAAACTAGCGGGGGAGACCCAGTACTTC. It codes for CASSKLAGETQYF. The chain has TRBV2 and TRBJ2-5; 10 positions agree with TRBD2. There are 13 residues in the CDR3. CDR1 is SNHLY, CDR2 FYNNEI, per germline. V lost 5 bases and J lost 5; bases outside the gene matches: 2.

This clonotype was seen ten or more times. V and J are TRBV10-2 and TRBJ1-1, with 11 bases aligning to TRBD1. Germline V gene sequence: CDR1 WSHSY, CDR2 SAAADI. V lost 2 bases, J lost 5 bases, and 1 base stayed unmatched. The CDR3 extends over 14 amino acids. CDR3 loop: CASSEGTGGTEAFF. The CDR3 region has the DNA TGCGCCAGCAGTGAGGGGACAGGGGGAACTGAAGCTTTCTTT.

This clonotype was recorded many times. A read error is possible here, since a much larger clone lies one base away. The chain joins TRBV11-2 to TRBJ2-3; 8 bases are a match to TRBD1. The assigned J gene may be wrong: the sequence end matches TRBJ1-5 better. Per germline, CDR1 SGHAT and CDR2 FQNNGV. The CDR3 covers 16 residues. CDR3 region: CASSLGGQGATDTQHF. CDR3 bases: TGTGCCAGCAGCTTAGGCGGACAGGGCGCCACAGATACGCAGCATTTT.

This clonotype showed up just once. This chain links TRBV7-2 with TRBJ2-7; 7 bases line up with TRBD1. V shed 5 bases and J 0 bases; nucleotides not matched to a gene: 10. This CDR3 has 16 residues. CDR1 and CDR2 from the germline V gene are SGHTA and FQGNSA. CDR3 sequence reads: CASSLEPGQSSYEQYF. Here the CDR3 DNA reads TGTGCCAGCAGCCTTGAACCGGGACAGTCCTCCTACGAGCAGTACTTC.